This T cell receptor (beta chain) was captured by sequencing in a study of vaccination effects on CD4 cells after COVID-19. As concerns this clone: No antigen is known for it.

Viral peptide pools were used in the ViraFEST assay to expand antigen-specific CD4+ T cells, and sequencing came afterward. It was after approximately 10 days of culture that CD4+ T cells were isolated. In the vaccine recipients, nucleocapsid antibodies were negative and there was no prior SARS-CoV-2 infection. The protocol was immunoSEQ multiplex PCR, while the TCRdb copy is restricted to in-frame clones and leaves out a portion. Of tens of thousands of clones in the sample, under 85% were seen once. The CDR3 extends over 16 amino acids. V dropped 3 bases and J dropped 3 bases, with 17 bases sitting between them. Germline lookup yields CDR1 SGHNT and CDR2 YYREEE (reference sequence).

The receptor was derived from a human donor who received a COVID-19 vaccine. The sequencing used CD4+ T cells from PBMCs cultured with HCoV-NL63 spike peptides, collected before COVID-19 vaccination. The gene calls are TRBV5-4 and TRBJ2-3, with D perhaps being TRBD1 or TRBD2 (5 bases each). The CDR3 spells CASSSGTNSGTDTQYF. CDR3 in DNA: TGTGCCAGCAGCTCCGGGACCAACTCAGGGACAGATACGCAGTATTTT.